This T cell receptor (beta chain) stems from a study of blood T cell repertoires in COVID-19. Study in general: The samples span acute and convalescent COVID-19 from the United States, Italy and Spain. The cDNA or gDNA used as material had been derived from T cells, B-cell-depleted T cells, or PBMCs.

As originally analysed: Estimation of nucleated cell counts relied on the amplification of reference gene primers. Only in-frame clones appear in the TCRdb table, and some are missing; sequencing was by immunoSEQ multiplex PCR. V and J calls and clone size are copied from that table; D and trimming were computed from the DNA. The table lists under 250,000 clones, about 86% of them singletons. The sample was peripheral blood. The TCR originated in a man between 45 and 60 years old with active or convalescent COVID-19.

The DNA of the CDR3 is TGTGCCAGCAGCCTGACAGGGGGCACAGATACGCAGTATTTT. Its translation is CASSLTGGTDTQYF. The chain carries TRBV9 and TRBJ2-3, with 8 nucleotides matching TRBD1. V lost 4 bases to trimming and J lost 1 base; unmatched junction nucleotides: 2. Germline V CDR1 and CDR2: SGDLS, YYNGEE. CDR3 length equals 14 residues.